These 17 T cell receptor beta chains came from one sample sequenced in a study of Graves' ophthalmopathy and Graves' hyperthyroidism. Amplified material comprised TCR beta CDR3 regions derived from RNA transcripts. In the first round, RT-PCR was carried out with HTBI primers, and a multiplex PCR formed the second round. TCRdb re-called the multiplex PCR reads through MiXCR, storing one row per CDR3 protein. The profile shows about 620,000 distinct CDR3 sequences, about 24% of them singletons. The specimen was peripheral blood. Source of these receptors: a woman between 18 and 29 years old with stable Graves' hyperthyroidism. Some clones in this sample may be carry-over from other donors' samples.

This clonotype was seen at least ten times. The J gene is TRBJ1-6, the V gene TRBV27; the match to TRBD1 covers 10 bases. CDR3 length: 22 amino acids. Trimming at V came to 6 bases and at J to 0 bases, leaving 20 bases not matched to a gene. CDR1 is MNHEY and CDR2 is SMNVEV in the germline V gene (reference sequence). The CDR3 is CASRRQGAVQRSEASYNSPLHF. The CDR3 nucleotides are TGTGCCAGCAGAAGACAGGGGGCTGTTCAAAGGAGCGAAGCCTCCTATAATTCACCCCTCCACTTT.

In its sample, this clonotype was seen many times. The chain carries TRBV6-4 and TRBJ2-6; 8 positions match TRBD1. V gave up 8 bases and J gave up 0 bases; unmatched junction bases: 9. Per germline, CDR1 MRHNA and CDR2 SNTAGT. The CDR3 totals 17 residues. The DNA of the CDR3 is TGTGCCAGCGGGTGGACAGGGCCTAGCTCTGGGGCCAACGTCCTGACTTTC. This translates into CASGWTGPSSGANVLTF.

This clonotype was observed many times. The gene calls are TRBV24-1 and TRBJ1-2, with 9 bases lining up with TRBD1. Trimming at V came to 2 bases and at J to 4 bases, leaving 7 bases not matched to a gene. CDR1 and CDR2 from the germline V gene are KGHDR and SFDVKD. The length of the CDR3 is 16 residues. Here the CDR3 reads CATSDSGTGQVYGYTF. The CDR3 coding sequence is TGTGCCACCAGTGATTCCGGGACAGGGCAGGTCTATGGCTACACCTTC.

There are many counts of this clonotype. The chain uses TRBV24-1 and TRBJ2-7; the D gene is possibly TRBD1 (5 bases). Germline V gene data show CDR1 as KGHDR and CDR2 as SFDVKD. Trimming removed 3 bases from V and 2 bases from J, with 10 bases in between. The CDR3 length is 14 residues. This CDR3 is CATSDLTAPYEQYF. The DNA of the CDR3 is TGTGCCACCAGTGATCTGACAGCCCCCTACGAGCAGTACTTC.

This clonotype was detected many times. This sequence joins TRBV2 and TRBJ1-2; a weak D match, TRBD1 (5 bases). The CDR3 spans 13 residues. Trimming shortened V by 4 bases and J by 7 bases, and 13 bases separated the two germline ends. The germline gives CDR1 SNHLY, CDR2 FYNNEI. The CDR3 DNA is TGTGCCAGCAGTGTGAAGGCAGGGACTGGCTACACCTTC. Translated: CASSVKAGTGYTF.

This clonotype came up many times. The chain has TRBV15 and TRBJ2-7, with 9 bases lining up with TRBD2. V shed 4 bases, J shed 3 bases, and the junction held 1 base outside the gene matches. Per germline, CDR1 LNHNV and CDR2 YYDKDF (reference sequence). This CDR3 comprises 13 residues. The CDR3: CATSMTSGYEQYF. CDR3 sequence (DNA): TGTGCCACCAGCATGACTAGCGGCTACGAGCAGTACTTC. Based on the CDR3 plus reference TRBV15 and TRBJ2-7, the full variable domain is DAMVIQNPRYQVTQFGKPVTLSCSQTLNHNVMYWYQQKSSQAPKLLFHYYDKDFNNEADTPDNFQSRRPNTSFCFLDIRSPGLGDTAMYLCATSMTSGYEQYFGPGTRLTVT.

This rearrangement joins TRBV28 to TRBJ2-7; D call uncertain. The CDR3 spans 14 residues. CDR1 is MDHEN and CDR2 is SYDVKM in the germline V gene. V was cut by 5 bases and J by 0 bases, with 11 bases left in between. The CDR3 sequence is CASSPGFFSYEQYF. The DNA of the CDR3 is TGTGCCAGCAGTCCCGGCTTCTTCTCCTACGAGCAGTACTTC.

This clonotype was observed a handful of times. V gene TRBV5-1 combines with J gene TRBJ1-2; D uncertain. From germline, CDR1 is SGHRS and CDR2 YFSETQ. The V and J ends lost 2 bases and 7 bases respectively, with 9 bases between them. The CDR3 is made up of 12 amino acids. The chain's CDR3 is CASSFDTRGYTF. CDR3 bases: TGCGCCAGCAGCTTTGACACTCGTGGCTACACCTTC. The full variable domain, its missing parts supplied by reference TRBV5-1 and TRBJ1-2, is KAGVTQTPRYLIKTRGQQVTLSCSPISGHRSVSWYQQTPGQGLQFLFEYFSETQRNKGNFPGRFSGRQFSNSRSEMNVSTLELGDSALYLCASSFDTRGYTFGSGTRLTVV.

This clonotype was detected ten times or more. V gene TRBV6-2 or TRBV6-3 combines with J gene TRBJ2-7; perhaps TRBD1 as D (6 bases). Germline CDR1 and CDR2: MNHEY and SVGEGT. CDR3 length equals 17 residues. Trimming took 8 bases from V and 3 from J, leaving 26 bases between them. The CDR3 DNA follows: TGTGCCAGCCCTCAGCACCCCGGGACAAACAACCTCTACGAGCAGTACTTC. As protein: CASPQHPGTNNLYEQYF.

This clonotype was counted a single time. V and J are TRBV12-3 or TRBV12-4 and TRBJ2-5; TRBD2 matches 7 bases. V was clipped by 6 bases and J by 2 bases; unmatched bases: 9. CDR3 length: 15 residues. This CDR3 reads CASSTWRGTQETQYF. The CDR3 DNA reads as TGTGCCAGCAGCACCTGGCGGGGGACTCAAGAGACCCAGTACTTC.

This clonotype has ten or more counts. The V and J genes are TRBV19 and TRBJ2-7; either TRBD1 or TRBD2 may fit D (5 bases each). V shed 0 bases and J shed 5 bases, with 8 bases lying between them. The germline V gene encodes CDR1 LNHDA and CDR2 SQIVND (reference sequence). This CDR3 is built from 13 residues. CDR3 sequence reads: CASSIDRDHEQYF. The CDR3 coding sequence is TGTGCCAGTAGTATAGACCGGGACCACGAGCAGTACTTC. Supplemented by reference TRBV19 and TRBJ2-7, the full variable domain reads DGGITQSPKYLFRKEGQNVTLSCEQNLNHDAMYWYRQDPGQGLRLIYYSQIVNDFQKGDIAEGYSVSREKKESFPLTVTSAQKNPTAFYLCASSIDRDHEQYFGPGTRLTVT.

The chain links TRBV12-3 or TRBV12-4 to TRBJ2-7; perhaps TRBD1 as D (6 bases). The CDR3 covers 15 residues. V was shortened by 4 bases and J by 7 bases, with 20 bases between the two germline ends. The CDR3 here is CASSWQGTRENEQYF. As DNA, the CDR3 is TGTGCCAGCAGTTGGCAGGGGACAAGGGAAAATGAGCAGTACTTC.

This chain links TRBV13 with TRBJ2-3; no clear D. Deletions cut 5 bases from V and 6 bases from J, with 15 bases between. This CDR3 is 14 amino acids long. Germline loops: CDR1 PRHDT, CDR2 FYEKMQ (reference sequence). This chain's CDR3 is CASSHRPASDTQYF. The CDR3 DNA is TGTGCCAGCAGCCACCGCCCTGCTTCGGATACGCAGTATTTT.

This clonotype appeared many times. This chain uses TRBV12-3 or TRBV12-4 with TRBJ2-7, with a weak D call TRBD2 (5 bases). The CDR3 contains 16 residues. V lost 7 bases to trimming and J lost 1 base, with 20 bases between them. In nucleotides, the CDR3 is TGTGCCAGCACCCAAGCCCCCGGGGTAATTTCCTACGAGCAGTACTTC. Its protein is CASTQAPGVISYEQYF.

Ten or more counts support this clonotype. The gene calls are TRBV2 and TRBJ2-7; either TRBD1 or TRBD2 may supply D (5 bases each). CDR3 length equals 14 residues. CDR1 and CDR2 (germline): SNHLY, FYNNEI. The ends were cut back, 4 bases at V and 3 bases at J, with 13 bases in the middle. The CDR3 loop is CASSGIRGNYEQYF. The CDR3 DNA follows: TGTGCCAGCAGTGGAATACGGGGCAACTACGAGCAGTACTTC.

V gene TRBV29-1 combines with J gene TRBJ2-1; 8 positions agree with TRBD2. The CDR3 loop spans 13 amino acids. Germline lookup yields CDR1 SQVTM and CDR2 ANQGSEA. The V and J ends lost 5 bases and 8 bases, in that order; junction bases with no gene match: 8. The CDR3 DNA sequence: TGCAGCGTTAGCCGGGAGGGCCGGGATGAGCAGTTCTTC. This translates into CSVSREGRDEQFF.

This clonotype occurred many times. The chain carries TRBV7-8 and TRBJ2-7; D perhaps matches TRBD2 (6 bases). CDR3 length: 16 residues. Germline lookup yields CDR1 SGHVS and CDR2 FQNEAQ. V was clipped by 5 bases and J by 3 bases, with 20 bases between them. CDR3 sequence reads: CASSPKRLVRGYEQYF. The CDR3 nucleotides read TGTGCCAGCAGCCCCAAACGACTAGTACGGGGCTACGAGCAGTACTTC.